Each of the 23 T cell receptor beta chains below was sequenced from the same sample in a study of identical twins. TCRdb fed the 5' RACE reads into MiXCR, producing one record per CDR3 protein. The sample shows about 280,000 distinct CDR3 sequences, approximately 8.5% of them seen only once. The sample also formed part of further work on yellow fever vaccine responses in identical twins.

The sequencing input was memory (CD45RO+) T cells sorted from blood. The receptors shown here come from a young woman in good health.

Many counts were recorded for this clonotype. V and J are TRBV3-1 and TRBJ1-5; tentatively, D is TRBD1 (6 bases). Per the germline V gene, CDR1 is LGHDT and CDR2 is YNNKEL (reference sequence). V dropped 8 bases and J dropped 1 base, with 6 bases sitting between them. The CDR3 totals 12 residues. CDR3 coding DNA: TGTGCCAGCGGACAGAGCAATCAGCCCCAGCATTTT. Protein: CASGQSNQPQHF.

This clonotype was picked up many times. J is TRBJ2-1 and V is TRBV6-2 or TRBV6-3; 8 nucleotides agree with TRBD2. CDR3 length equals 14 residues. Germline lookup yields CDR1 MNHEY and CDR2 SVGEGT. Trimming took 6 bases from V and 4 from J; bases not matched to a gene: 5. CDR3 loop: CASRRGGNYNEQFF. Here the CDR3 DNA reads TGTGCCAGCAGACGGGGGGGCAATTACAATGAGCAGTTCTTC.

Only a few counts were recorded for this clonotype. CDR3 sequence: CASSPQTPYEQYF. The CDR3 DNA is TGTGCCAGCAGCCCACAGACCCCCTACGAGCAGTACTTC. The J gene is TRBJ2-7, the V gene TRBV7-9, with D uncertain. This CDR3 has 13 residues. The germline gives CDR1 SEHNR, CDR2 FQNEAQ (reference sequence). V was cut by 5 bases and J by 2 bases, with 10 bases left in between.

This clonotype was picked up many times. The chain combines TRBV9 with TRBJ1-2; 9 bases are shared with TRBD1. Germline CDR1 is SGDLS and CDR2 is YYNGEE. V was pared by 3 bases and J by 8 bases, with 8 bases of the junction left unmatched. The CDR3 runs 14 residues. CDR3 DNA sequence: TGTGCCAGCAGCGGAGGGACAGGGTTACGGGGCTACACCTTC. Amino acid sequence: CASSGGTGLRGYTF.

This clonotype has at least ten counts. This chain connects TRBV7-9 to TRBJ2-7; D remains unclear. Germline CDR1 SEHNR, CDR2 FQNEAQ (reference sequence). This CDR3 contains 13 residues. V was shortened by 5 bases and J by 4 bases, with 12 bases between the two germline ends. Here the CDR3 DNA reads TGTGCCAGCAGCCCAGACCAACGTTACGAGCAGTACTTC. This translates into CASSPDQRYEQYF.

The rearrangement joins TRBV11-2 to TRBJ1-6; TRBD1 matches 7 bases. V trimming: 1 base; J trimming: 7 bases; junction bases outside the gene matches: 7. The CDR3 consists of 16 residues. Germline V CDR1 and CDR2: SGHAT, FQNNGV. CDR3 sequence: CASSLGFRGRNSPLHF. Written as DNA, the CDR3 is TGTGCCAGCAGCTTAGGGTTTAGGGGGCGAAATTCACCCCTCCACTTT.

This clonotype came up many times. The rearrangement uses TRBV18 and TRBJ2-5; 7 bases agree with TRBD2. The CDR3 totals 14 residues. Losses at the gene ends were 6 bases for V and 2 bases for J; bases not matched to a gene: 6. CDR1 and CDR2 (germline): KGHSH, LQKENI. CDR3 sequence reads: CASSALADQETQYF. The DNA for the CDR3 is TGTGCCAGCTCGGCGCTAGCGGATCAAGAGACCCAGTACTTC. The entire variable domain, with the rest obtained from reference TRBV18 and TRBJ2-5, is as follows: NAGVMQNPRHLVRRRGQEARLRCSPMKGHSHVYWYRQLPEEGLKFMVYLQKENIIDESGMPKERFSAEFPKEGPSILRIQQVVRGDSAAYFCASSALADQETQYFGPGTRLLVL.

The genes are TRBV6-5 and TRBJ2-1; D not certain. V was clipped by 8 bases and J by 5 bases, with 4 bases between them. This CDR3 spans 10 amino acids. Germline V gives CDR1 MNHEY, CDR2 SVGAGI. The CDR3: CASGHNEQFF. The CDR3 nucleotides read TGTGCCAGCGGACACAATGAGCAGTTCTTC.

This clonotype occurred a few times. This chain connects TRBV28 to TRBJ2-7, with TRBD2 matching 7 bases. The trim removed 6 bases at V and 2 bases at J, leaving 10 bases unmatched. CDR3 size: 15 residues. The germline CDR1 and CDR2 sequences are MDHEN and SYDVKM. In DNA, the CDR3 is TGTGCCAGCAGCTCCCCGGCGGGAGTTACCTACGAGCAGTACTTC. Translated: CASSSPAGVTYEQYF.

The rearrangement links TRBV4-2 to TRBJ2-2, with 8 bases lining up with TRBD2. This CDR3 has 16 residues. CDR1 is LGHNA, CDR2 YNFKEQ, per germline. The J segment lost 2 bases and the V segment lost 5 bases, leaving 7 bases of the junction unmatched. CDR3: CASSSHGRENTGELFF. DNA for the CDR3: TGTGCCAGCAGCTCCCACGGGAGGGAAAACACCGGGGAGCTGTTTTTT.

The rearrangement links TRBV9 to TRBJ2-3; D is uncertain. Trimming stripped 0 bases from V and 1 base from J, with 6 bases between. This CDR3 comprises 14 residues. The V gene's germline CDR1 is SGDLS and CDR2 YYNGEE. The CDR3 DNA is TGTGCCAGCAGCGTAGGAGCCCGCACAGATACGCAGTATTTT. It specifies CASSVGARTDTQYF. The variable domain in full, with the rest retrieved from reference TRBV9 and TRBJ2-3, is DSGVTQTPKHLITATGQRVTLRCSPRSGDLSVYWYQQSLDQGLQFLIQYYNGEERAKGNILERFSAQQFPDLHSELNLSSLELGDSALYFCASSVGARTDTQYFGPGTRLTVL.

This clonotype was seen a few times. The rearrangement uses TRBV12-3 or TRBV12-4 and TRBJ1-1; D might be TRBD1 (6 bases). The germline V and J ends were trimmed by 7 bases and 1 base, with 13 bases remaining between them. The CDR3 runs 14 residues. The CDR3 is CASIETGPNTEAFF. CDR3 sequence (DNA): TGTGCCAGCATCGAGACAGGCCCGAACACTGAAGCTTTCTTT.

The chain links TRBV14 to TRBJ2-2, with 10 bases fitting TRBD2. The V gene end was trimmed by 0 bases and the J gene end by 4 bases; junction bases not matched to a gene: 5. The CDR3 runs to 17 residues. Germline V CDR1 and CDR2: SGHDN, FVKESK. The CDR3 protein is CASSQDRLAGVTGELFF. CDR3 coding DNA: TGTGCCAGCAGCCAAGATCGTCTAGCGGGGGTCACCGGGGAGCTGTTTTTT.

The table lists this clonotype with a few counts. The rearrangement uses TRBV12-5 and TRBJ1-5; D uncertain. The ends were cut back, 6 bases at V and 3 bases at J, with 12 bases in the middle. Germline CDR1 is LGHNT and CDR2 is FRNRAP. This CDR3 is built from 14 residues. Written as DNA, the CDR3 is TGTGCTAGTGGGCCTGACGGTATCAATCAGCCCCAGCATTTT. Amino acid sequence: CASGPDGINQPQHF.

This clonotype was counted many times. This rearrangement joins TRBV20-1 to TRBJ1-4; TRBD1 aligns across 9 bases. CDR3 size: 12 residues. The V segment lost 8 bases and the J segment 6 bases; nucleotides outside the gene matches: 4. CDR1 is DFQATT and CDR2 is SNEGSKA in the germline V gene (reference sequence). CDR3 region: CSPWTGDEKLFF. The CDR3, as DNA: TGCAGTCCCTGGACAGGGGATGAAAAACTGTTTTTT.

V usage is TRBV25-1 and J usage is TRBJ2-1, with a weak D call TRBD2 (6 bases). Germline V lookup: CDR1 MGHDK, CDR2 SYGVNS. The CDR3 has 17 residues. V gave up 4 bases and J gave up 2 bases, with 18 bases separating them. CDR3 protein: CASSVRDPRGTYNEQFF. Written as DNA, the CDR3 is TGTGCCAGCAGTGTCCGGGACCCCCGGGGGACCTACAATGAGCAGTTCTTC.

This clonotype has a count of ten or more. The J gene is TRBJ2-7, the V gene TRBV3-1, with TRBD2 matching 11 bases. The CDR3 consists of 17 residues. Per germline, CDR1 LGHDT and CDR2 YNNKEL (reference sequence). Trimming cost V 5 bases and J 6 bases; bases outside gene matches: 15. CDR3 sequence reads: CASSGLNRGTSGGEQYF. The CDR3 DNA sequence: TGTGCCAGCAGCGGCCTTAACAGAGGGACTAGCGGAGGCGAGCAGTACTTC.

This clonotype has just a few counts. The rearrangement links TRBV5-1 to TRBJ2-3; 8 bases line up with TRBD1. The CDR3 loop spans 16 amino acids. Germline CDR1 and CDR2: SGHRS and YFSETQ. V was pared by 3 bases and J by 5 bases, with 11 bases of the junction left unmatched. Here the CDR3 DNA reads TGCGCCAGCAGCTCTCGCCCCAGGGGGCGGGTAGATACGCAGTATTTT. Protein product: CASSSRPRGRVDTQYF.

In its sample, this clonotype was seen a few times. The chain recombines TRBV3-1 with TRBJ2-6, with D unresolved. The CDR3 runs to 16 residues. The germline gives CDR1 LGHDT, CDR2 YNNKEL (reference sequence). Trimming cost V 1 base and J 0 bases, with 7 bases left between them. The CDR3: CASSQGLISGANVLTF. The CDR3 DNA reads TGTGCCAGCAGCCAAGGACTTATCTCTGGGGCCAACGTCCTGACTTTC.

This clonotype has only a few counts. For the CDR3, the DNA is TGCAGTGGGCAGGCGGGGGTAGGCTACACCTTC. This encodes CSGQAGVGYTF. The chain employs TRBV20-1 and TRBJ1-2; tentative D call: TRBD1 (5 bases). The CDR3 length is 11 residues. The V end lost 7 bases, the J end lost 8 bases, and 14 bases lay between the germline ends. From germline, CDR1 is DFQATT and CDR2 SNEGSKA (reference sequence).

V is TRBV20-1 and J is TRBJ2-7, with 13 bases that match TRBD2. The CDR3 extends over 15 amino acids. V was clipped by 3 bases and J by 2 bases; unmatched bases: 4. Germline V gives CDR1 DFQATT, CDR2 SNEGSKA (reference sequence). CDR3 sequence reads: CSASATSGRAYEQYF. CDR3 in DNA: TGCAGTGCTAGCGCTACTAGCGGGAGGGCCTACGAGCAGTACTTC.

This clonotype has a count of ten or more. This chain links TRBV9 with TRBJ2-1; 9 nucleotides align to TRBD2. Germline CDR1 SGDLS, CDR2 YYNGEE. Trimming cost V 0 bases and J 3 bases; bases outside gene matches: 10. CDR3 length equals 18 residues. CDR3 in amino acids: CASSVGASGEGGYNEQFF. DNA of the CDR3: TGTGCCAGCAGCGTAGGGGCTAGCGGGGAGGGCGGCTACAATGAGCAGTTCTTC.

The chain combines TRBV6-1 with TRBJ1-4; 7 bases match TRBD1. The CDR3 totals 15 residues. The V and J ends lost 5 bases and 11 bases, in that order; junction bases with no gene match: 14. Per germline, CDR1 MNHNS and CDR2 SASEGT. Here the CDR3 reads CASSPGWQGERKLFF. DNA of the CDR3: TGTGCCAGCAGTCCCGGTTGGCAGGGGGAGAGGAAACTGTTTTTT.